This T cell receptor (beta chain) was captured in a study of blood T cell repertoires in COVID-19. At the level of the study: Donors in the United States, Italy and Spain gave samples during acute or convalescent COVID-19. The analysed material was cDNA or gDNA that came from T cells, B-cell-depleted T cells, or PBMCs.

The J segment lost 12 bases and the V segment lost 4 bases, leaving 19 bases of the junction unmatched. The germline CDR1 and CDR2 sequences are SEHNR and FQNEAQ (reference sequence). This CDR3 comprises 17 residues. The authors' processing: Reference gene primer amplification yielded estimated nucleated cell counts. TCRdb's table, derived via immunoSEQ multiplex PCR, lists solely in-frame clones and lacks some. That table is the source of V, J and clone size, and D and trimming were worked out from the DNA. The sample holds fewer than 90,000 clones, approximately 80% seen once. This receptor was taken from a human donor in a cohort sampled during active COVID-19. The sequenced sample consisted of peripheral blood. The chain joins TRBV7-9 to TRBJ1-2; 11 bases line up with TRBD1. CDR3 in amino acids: CASSSTGTGGFSIQNTF. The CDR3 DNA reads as TGTGCCAGCAGCTCGACCGGGACAGGGGGTTTCTCTATTCAGAACACCTTC.